This passage covers 4 T cell receptor beta chains from one sample sequenced in a study of cytomegalovirus exposure and HLA in healthy donors. A multiplex PCR was run with 60 Vbeta primers and 13 Jbeta primers. The protocol was immunoSEQ multiplex PCR, while the TCRdb copy is restricted to in-frame clones and leaves out a portion. Of 90,000 or so clones in the sample, just under 75% were seen once. The specimen sequenced was PBMCs. The receptors were gathered from a man aged 60 to 69 in good health and CMV-seronegative.

The gene calls are TRBV11-1 and TRBJ1-1; 7 bases are shared with TRBD1. Looked up from germline, CDR1 is SGHAT and CDR2 is FQDESV (reference sequence). J gave up 5 bases and V 5 bases, and 20 bases lay outside the gene matches. This CDR3 has 18 amino acids. CDR3 in amino acids: CASSAWAGGFAGDTEAFF. DNA of the CDR3: TGTGCCAGCAGCGCCTGGGCAGGGGGATTTGCAGGAGATACTGAAGCTTTCTTT. Full variable domain (missing parts from reference TRBV11-1 and TRBJ1-1): EAEVAQSPRYKITEKSQAVAFWCDPISGHATLYWYRQILGQGPELLVQFQDESVVDDSQLPKDRFSAERLKGVDSTLKIQPAELGDSAMYLCASSAWAGGFAGDTEAFFGQGTRLTVV.

This chain links TRBV28 with TRBJ2-5; maybe TRBD1 (6 bases). Trimming took 2 bases from V and 5 from J, leaving 21 bases between them. The CDR3 length is 17 residues. Germline V CDR1 and CDR2: MDHEN, SYDVKM. Written as DNA, the CDR3 is TGTGCCAGCAGTTTAATGATCTATAGTACAGGGAAGGAGACCCAGTACTTC. It is translated as CASSLMIYSTGKETQYF.

The chain uses TRBV27 and TRBJ2-7; 11 nucleotides match TRBD2. Germline V gene sequence: CDR1 MNHEY, CDR2 SMNVEV (reference sequence). This CDR3 contains 16 residues. The V and J ends lost 5 bases and 2 bases, in that order; junction bases with no gene match: 8. The CDR3 here is CASSLWGTSGPYEQYF. The CDR3 nucleotides are TGTGCCAGCAGTCTTTGGGGGACTAGCGGTCCCTACGAGCAGTACTTC.

The genes are TRBV6-5 and TRBJ1-1, with D possibly being TRBD1 (5 bases). The CDR3 length is 15 residues. Germline V gives CDR1 MNHEY, CDR2 SVGAGI. The V end was cut by 4 bases, the J end by 3 bases, with 15 bases between. Here the CDR3 reads CASSFNSGRYTEAFF. The CDR3 DNA follows: TGTGCCAGCAGTTTTAACTCAGGGAGGTACACTGAAGCTTTCTTT.